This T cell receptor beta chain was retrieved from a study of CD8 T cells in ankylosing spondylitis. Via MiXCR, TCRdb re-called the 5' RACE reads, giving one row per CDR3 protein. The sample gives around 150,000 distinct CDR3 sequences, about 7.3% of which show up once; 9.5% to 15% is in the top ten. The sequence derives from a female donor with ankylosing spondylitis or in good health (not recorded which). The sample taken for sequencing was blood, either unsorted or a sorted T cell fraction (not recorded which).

The CDR3 reads CSARGRGIGGELFF. CDR3 coding DNA: TGCAGTGCCCGGGGGAGGGGGATAGGCGGGGAGCTGTTTTTT. The chain has TRBV20-1 and TRBJ2-2; possibly TRBD2 for D (7 bases). Germline lookup yields CDR1 DFQATT and CDR2 SNEGSKA (reference sequence). The CDR3 loop spans 14 amino acids. The V and J ends lost 6 bases and 7 bases respectively, with 18 bases between them.